The 8 T cell receptor beta chains listed next were all sequenced from one sample in a study of blood T cell repertoires in COVID-19. TCRdb's copy holds only in-frame clones and misses some; the assay was immunoSEQ multiplex PCR. Of around 230,000 clones listed, just over 85% are singletons. The specimen was PBMCs or T cells enriched from blood (not recorded which). The receptors come from a woman in her thirties or forties with acute COVID-19.

The J gene is TRBJ1-1, the V gene TRBV4-1; TRBD1 agrees at 7 bases. The V gene's germline CDR1 is MGHRA and CDR2 YSYEKL. Trimming took 0 bases from V and 3 from J; bases not matched to a gene: 1. This CDR3 comprises 14 residues. DNA of the CDR3: TGCGCCAGCAGCCAAGACAGGGGGGACACTGAAGCTTTCTTT. Amino acid sequence: CASSQDRGDTEAFF.

The V call is TRBV19, the J call TRBJ1-1, with D possibly being TRBD1 (6 bases). Germline lookup yields CDR1 LNHDA and CDR2 SQIVND (reference sequence). The length of the CDR3 is 13 residues. The V gene lost 8 bases and the J gene lost 1 base, with 11 bases spanning the gap. CDR3: CASLGQKNTEAFF. The CDR3 nucleotides are TGTGCCAGTTTGGGACAAAAGAACACTGAAGCTTTCTTT.

Of note for this clone: Other DNA sequences in this sample translate to the same CDR3. The rearrangement links TRBV18 to TRBJ2-5; tentatively, D is TRBD2 (5 bases). Germline CDR1 and CDR2: KGHSH and LQKENI. V was trimmed by 3 bases and J by 5 bases, leaving 7 bases between them. The CDR3 consists of 12 residues. CDR3 sequence reads: CASSPKRETQYF. The DNA for the CDR3 is TGTGCCAGCTCACCGAAGCGGGAGACCCAGTACTTC.

The chain recombines TRBV3-1 (or the pseudogene TRBV3-2) with TRBJ1-2; D uncertain. Germline CDR1 LGHDT, CDR2 YNNKEL (reference sequence). Trimming pared 4 bases from V and 6 bases from J, leaving 12 bases between. This CDR3 contains 13 residues. CDR3: CASSPWVQDGYTF. The CDR3, as DNA: TGTGCCAGCAGCCCCTGGGTCCAGGATGGCTACACCTTC.

The chain recombines TRBV5-1 with TRBJ1-2, with D possibly being TRBD1 (5 bases). Trimming removed 0 bases from V and 6 bases from J, with 12 bases in between. The CDR3 covers 14 residues. From germline, CDR1 is SGHRS and CDR2 YFSETQ. The CDR3 coding sequence is TGCGCCAGCAGCTTGGATGGGCAGGGAAATGGCTACACCTTC. Its translation: CASSLDGQGNGYTF.

This chain joins TRBV2 and TRBJ1-2; 9 nucleotides line up with TRBD1. The CDR3 contains 14 residues. The germline V gene has CDR1 SNHLY and CDR2 FYNNEI. The trim removed 4 bases at V and 0 bases at J, leaving 0 bases unmatched. CDR3 sequence reads: CASSGQGANYGYTF. The CDR3 bases are TGTGCCAGCAGTGGACAGGGGGCTAACTATGGCTACACCTTC.

This chain uses TRBV30 with TRBJ1-4, with a weak D call TRBD1 (5 bases). This CDR3 has 15 residues. The V gene's germline CDR1 is GTSNPN and CDR2 SVGIG (reference sequence). V gave up 0 bases and J gave up 6 bases, with 14 bases separating them. The CDR3 here is CAWSVRTPFYEKLFF. The CDR3 nucleotides are TGTGCCTGGAGTGTTAGGACACCCTTCTATGAAAAACTGTTTTTT.

V gene TRBV2 combines with J gene TRBJ2-5; D unclear. CDR1 is SNHLY, CDR2 FYNNEI, per germline. Trimming removed 7 bases at V and 5 bases at J, with 20 bases between. This CDR3 spans 15 amino acids. The CDR3: CASNVNGASWETQYF. For the CDR3, the DNA is TGTGCCAGCAATGTTAACGGAGCCTCGTGGGAGACCCAGTACTTC.